These T cell receptor beta chains were read from a single sample in a study of blood T cell dynamics during melanoma immunotherapy. Libraries were prepared by immunoSEQ multiplex PCR; TCRdb keeps only in-frame clonotypes and omits some of them. The data contain about 8,400 clones, approximately 85% of them singletons. This material consisted of blood, taken from a patient treated with checkpoint blockade. The source is a human donor with melanoma. Both conserved end residues are part of each CDR3. D genes are given only for firm matches. A clone size is listed for some rows: how often the clone was seen (once, few, many), or a class if it is expanded.

CDR3aa: CASSLPRLAGLDNEQFF
CDR3nt: TGCGCCAGCAGCTTGCCCCGACTAGCGGGTTTAGACAATGAGCAGTTCTTC
j_gene: TRBJ2-1
v_gene: TRBV5-1
d_gene: TRBD2
abundance: -

CDR3aa: CASSPRGEREQYF
CDR3nt: TGTGCCAGCAGTCCAAGGGGGGAACGCGAGCAGTACTTC
j_gene: TRBJ2-7
v_gene: TRBV5-4
d_gene: -
abundance: -

CDR3aa: CASSLWREGPRETQYF
CDR3nt: TGTGCCAGCAGCTTGTGGCGGGAGGGCCCTCGGGAGACCCAGTACTTC
j_gene: TRBJ2-5
v_gene: TRBV5-4
d_gene: TRBD2
abundance: -

CDR3aa: CASSLYQGRGSGNTIYF
CDR3nt: TGTGCCAGCAGCTTATACCAGGGGAGGGGCTCTGGAAACACCATATATTTT
j_gene: TRBJ1-3
v_gene: TRBV7-6
d_gene: -
abundance: -

CDR3aa: CASRPWGSLSGANVLTF
CDR3nt: TGTGCCAGCAGGCCTTGGGGCTCACTCTCTGGGGCCAACGTCCTGACTTTC
j_gene: TRBJ2-6
v_gene: TRBV11-2
d_gene: -
abundance: -

CDR3aa: CASSLDLGDEQYF
CDR3nt: TGTGCCAGCAGCCTAGACTTGGGGGACGAGCAGTACTTC
j_gene: TRBJ2-7
v_gene: TRBV7-8
d_gene: -
abundance: -

CDR3aa: CASSEPGKGLAGQETQYF
CDR3nt: TGTGCCAGCAGTGAGCCAGGGAAGGGACTAGCGGGGCAAGAGACCCAGTACTTC
j_gene: TRBJ2-5
v_gene: TRBV2
d_gene: TRBD2
abundance: once

CDR3aa: CASSPPIATNEKLFF
CDR3nt: TGTGCCAGCTCCCCCCCCATCGCAACTAATGAAAAACTGTTTTTT
j_gene: TRBJ1-4
v_gene: TRBV2
d_gene: -
abundance: -

CDR3aa: CASSEEMWRPYEQYF
CDR3nt: TGTGCCAGCAGTGAAGAGATGTGGAGGCCCTACGAGCAGTACTTC
j_gene: TRBJ2-7
v_gene: TRBV2
d_gene: -
abundance: -

CDR3aa: CASSLDRDDSPLHF
CDR3nt: TGCGCCAGCAGCCTGGACAGGGATGATTCACCCCTCCACTTT
j_gene: TRBJ1-6
v_gene: TRBV5-1
d_gene: TRBD1
abundance: -

CDR3aa: CASSDDSMNTEAFF
CDR3nt: TGTGCCAGCAGCGATGACAGTATGAACACTGAAGCTTTCTTT
j_gene: TRBJ1-1
v_gene: TRBV6-5
d_gene: -
abundance: -

CDR3aa: CASSTGGGTDTQYF
CDR3nt: TGTGCCAGCAGTACAGGCGGGGGCACAGATACGCAGTATTTT
j_gene: TRBJ2-3
v_gene: TRBV28
d_gene: -
abundance: -

CDR3aa: CASSFRQGSGYTF
CDR3nt: TGCGCCAGCAGCTTCAGACAGGGGTCGGGCTACACCTTC
j_gene: TRBJ1-2
v_gene: TRBV5-1
d_gene: TRBD1
abundance: -

CDR3aa: CASRRQANEEQYF
CDR3nt: TGTGCCAGCAGGCGACAGGCCAATGAGGAGCAGTACTTC
j_gene: TRBJ2-7
v_gene: TRBV2
d_gene: -
abundance: -

CDR3aa: CAIRAGGSNQPQHF
CDR3nt: TGTGCCATCAGGGCGGGGGGGAGCAATCAGCCCCAGCATTTT
j_gene: TRBJ1-5
v_gene: TRBV10-3
d_gene: -
abundance: -

CDR3aa: CAPPLSCPHEQYF
CDR3nt: TGTGCTCCTCCCTTATCTTGTCCCCACGAGCAGTACTTC
j_gene: TRBJ2-7
v_gene: TRBV6-4
d_gene: -
abundance: -

CDR3aa: CASSRTTAGVQEQYF
CDR3nt: TGTGCCAGCAGCCGGACGACAGCGGGAGTACAAGAGCAGTACTTC
j_gene: TRBJ2-7
v_gene: TRBV7-9
d_gene: TRBD2
abundance: -

CDR3aa: CASSPGTGYSYGYTF
CDR3nt: TGTGCCAGCAGCCCCGGGACAGGGTACAGCTATGGCTACACCTTC
j_gene: TRBJ1-2
v_gene: TRBV7-9
d_gene: TRBD1
abundance: -

CDR3aa: CASSSTGVGNTIYF
CDR3nt: TGCGCCAGCAGCTCGACAGGGGTTGGAAACACCATATATTTT
j_gene: TRBJ1-3
v_gene: TRBV5-1
d_gene: TRBD1
abundance: -

CDR3aa: CASSFLQGASEQYF
CDR3nt: TGTGCCAGCAGCTTCTTACAGGGGGCGAGCGAGCAGTACTTC
j_gene: TRBJ2-7
v_gene: TRBV11-2
d_gene: TRBD1
abundance: few

CDR3aa: CASSQTGGLEPQHF
CDR3nt: TGCGCCAGCAGCCAAACGGGGGGTTTGGAGCCCCAGCATTTT
j_gene: TRBJ1-5
v_gene: TRBV4-1
d_gene: -
abundance: -

CDR3aa: CASSYSADLGGEQYF
CDR3nt: TGTGCCAGCAGTTACTCGGCGGATTTGGGGGGCGAGCAGTACTTC
j_gene: TRBJ2-7
v_gene: TRBV6-6
d_gene: -
abundance: -

CDR3aa: CASSLGGLAVPYEQYF
CDR3nt: TGCGCCAGCAGCTTGGGGGGGCTAGCGGTCCCCTACGAGCAGTACTTC
j_gene: TRBJ2-7
v_gene: TRBV5-1
d_gene: -
abundance: -

CDR3aa: CASRPTANTGELFF
CDR3nt: TGTGCCAGCAGACCTACAGCGAACACCGGGGAGCTGTTTTTT
j_gene: TRBJ2-2
v_gene: TRBV27
d_gene: -
abundance: few

CDR3aa: CASTRDSSEQYF
CDR3nt: TGTGCCAGCACCCGGGACTCCAGCGAGCAGTACTTC
j_gene: TRBJ2-7
v_gene: TRBV28
d_gene: -
abundance: -

CDR3aa: CAISEWGLNTEAFF
CDR3nt: TGTGCCATCAGTGAGTGGGGCCTGAACACTGAAGCTTTCTTT
j_gene: TRBJ1-1
v_gene: TRBV10-3
d_gene: -
abundance: -

CDR3aa: CASSQERTGLGEQYF
CDR3nt: TGTGCCAGCAGCCAAGAACGGACAGGTTTGGGAGAGCAGTACTTC
j_gene: TRBJ2-7
v_gene: TRBV14
d_gene: TRBD1
abundance: -

CDR3aa: CSVLDKPYEQYF
CDR3nt: TGCAGCGTGCTGGACAAGCCCTACGAGCAGTACTTC
j_gene: TRBJ2-7
v_gene: TRBV29-1
d_gene: -
abundance: -

CDR3aa: CASSIGTPRGLNQPQHF
CDR3nt: TGTGCCAGTAGTATAGGGACCCCCAGGGGGCTCAATCAGCCCCAGCATTTT
j_gene: TRBJ1-5
v_gene: TRBV19
d_gene: TRBD1
abundance: -

CDR3aa: CASSLSFGGANVLTF
CDR3nt: TGTGCCAGCAGCTTAAGCTTCGGCGGGGCCAACGTCCTGACTTTC
j_gene: TRBJ2-6
v_gene: TRBV11-2
d_gene: -
abundance: -

CDR3aa: CASSIGQGARDEQFF
CDR3nt: TGTGCCAGTAGTATCGGACAGGGGGCGCGGGATGAGCAGTTCTTC
j_gene: TRBJ2-1
v_gene: TRBV19
d_gene: TRBD1
abundance: -